These 27 T cell receptor beta chains share one sample of origin, sequenced in a study of CD8+ T cells in alopecia areata. Treatment of the sample: oral pan-JAK inhibitor, 5-10 mg twice daily. Isolated RNA was reverse transcribed into cDNA used as the sequencing template. Using immunoSEQ multiplex PCR, the repertoire was profiled, and TCRdb retains in-frame clones only, with some absent. The table lists a few hundred thousand clones, approximately 57% of them singletons, with 1.5% to 2% in the top ten. This specimen was CD4+ T cells sorted from blood, taken at week 4, from a patient treated with tofacitinib. Source of these receptors: a human donor with alopecia areata.

This chain links TRBV5-1 with TRBJ2-3, with 8 bases identical to TRBD2. CDR1 is SGHRS, CDR2 YFSETQ, per germline. This CDR3 has 14 residues. V lost 4 bases to trimming and J lost 2 bases; unmatched junction nucleotides: 3. Written as DNA, the CDR3 is TGCGCCAGCAGCCATAGCGGGGCCACAGATACGCAGTATTTT. Translated, it gives CASSHSGATDTQYF.

V is TRBV5-1 and J is TRBJ2-6; D is unresolved. Germline V CDR1 and CDR2: SGHRS, YFSETQ. This CDR3 is 12 amino acids long. V was trimmed by 5 bases and J by 1 base, leaving 1 base between them. This CDR3 reads CASRSGANVLTF. The CDR3 coding sequence is TGCGCCAGCAGATCTGGGGCCAACGTCCTGACTTTC. The full variable domain, with the rest looked up from reference TRBV5-1 and TRBJ2-6, is KAGVTQTPRYLIKTRGQQVTLSCSPISGHRSVSWYQQTPGQGLQFLFEYFSETQRNKGNFPGRFSGRQFSNSRSEMNVSTLELGDSALYLCASRSGANVLTFGAGSRLTVL.

In this sample, this clone turned up a few times. V gene TRBV7-2 combines with J gene TRBJ2-5, with D uncertain. V dropped 4 bases and J dropped 2 bases, with 8 bases sitting between them. CDR1 is SGHTA, CDR2 FQGNSA, per germline. This CDR3 has 13 amino acids. The CDR3 sequence: CASSSRIQETQYF. The CDR3 region has the DNA TGTGCCAGCAGCTCTCGGATACAAGAGACCCAGTACTTC.

This chain connects TRBV28 to TRBJ1-2; TRBD1 might be the D (5 bases). From germline, CDR1 is MDHEN and CDR2 SYDVKM. The V and J ends lost 5 bases and 4 bases respectively, with 11 bases between them. The CDR3 has 13 residues. The CDR3 protein is CASSPGWAYGYTF. The CDR3 DNA reads TGTGCCAGCAGTCCAGGGTGGGCCTATGGCTACACCTTC.

This clone was counted at least ten times. The chain recombines TRBV18 with TRBJ2-7, with D maybe TRBD1 (7 bases). V was cut by 5 bases and J by 2 bases, with 16 bases left in between. From germline, CDR1 is KGHSH and CDR2 LQKENI. This CDR3 spans 15 amino acids. CDR3 residues: CASSAQGTPAYEQYF. The CDR3 nucleotides are TGTGCCAGCTCAGCACAGGGGACTCCTGCCTACGAGCAGTACTTC.

This chain uses TRBV5-6 with TRBJ1-2; D call uncertain. The ends were cut back, 0 bases at V and 12 bases at J, with 12 bases in the middle. CDR3 size: 12 residues. Germline CDR1 is SGHDT and CDR2 is YYEEEE. CDR3 DNA sequence: TGTGCCAGCAGCTTGGGACGGGGAAGTCACACCTTC. It yields the protein CASSLGRGSHTF.

V and J are TRBV6-5 and TRBJ2-6; D is ambiguous. CDR3 size: 13 residues. Trimming took 7 bases from V and 4 from J, leaving 8 bases between them. Per the germline V gene, CDR1 is MNHEY and CDR2 is SVGAGI. The CDR3 DNA is TGTGCCAGCACGGCAACCGGGGCCAACGTCCTGACTTTC. Protein sequence: CASTATGANVLTF.

The gene calls are TRBV4-2 and TRBJ1-6, with D possibly TRBD1 on 6 matching bases. Germline V lookup: CDR1 LGHNA, CDR2 YNFKEQ. V lost 0 bases, J lost 13 bases, and 13 bases lay in between. The length of the CDR3 is 14 residues. CDR3 residues: CASSQDTSQGPLHF. The DNA of the CDR3 is TGTGCCAGCAGCCAAGATACCTCCCAGGGGCCCCTCCACTTT.

This chain connects TRBV6-6 to TRBJ2-3; D gene uncertain. V gave up 2 bases and J gave up 6 bases, with 3 bases separating them. The germline V gene encodes CDR1 MNHNY and CDR2 SVGAGI (reference sequence). There are 11 residues in the CDR3. CDR3 sequence reads: CASSYGDTQYF. The CDR3 DNA is TGTGCCAGCAGTTACGGGGATACGCAGTATTTT.

The chain links TRBV7-9 to TRBJ2-7; D perhaps matches TRBD2 (6 bases). V gave up 3 bases and J gave up 4 bases, with 25 bases separating them. There are 18 residues in the CDR3. Germline values: CDR1 SEHNR, CDR2 FQNEAQ (reference sequence). The CDR3 region is CASSFVAGLGVGTYEQYF. The CDR3 region has the DNA TGTGCCAGCAGCTTCGTGGCAGGGCTAGGGGTCGGGACTTACGAGCAGTACTTC.

This rearrangement joins TRBV27 to TRBJ1-1; D is undetermined. The CDR3 consists of 14 residues. Per germline, CDR1 MNHEY and CDR2 SMNVEV (reference sequence). Trimming pared 3 bases from V and 5 bases from J, leaving 13 bases between. This CDR3 is CASSFDRAGTEAFF. The CDR3 DNA reads as TGTGCCAGCAGTTTCGATCGGGCGGGAACTGAAGCTTTCTTT.

V gene TRBV7-3 combines with J gene TRBJ2-3; 7 bases agree with TRBD2. This CDR3 region has 15 residues. The germline V gene has CDR1 SGHTA and CDR2 FQGTGA. The V and J ends lost 2 bases and 3 bases, in that order; junction bases with no gene match: 5. Here the CDR3 reads CASSLGLVGTDTQYF. In DNA form, the CDR3 reads TGTGCCAGCAGCTTAGGACTAGTAGGGACAGATACGCAGTATTTT. The whole variable domain, remainder taken from reference TRBV7-3 and TRBJ2-3, is GAGVSQTPSNKVTEKGKYVELRCDPISGHTALYWYRQSLGQGPEFLIYFQGTGAADDSGLPNDRFFAVRPEGSVSTLKIQRTERGDSAVYLCASSLGLVGTDTQYFGPGTRLTVL.

The V call is TRBV6-1, the J call TRBJ1-2; 9 bases fit TRBD1. Germline V gene data show CDR1 as MNHNS and CDR2 as SASEGT. This CDR3 comprises 14 residues. The J segment lost 8 bases and the V segment lost 3 bases, leaving 7 bases of the junction unmatched. The CDR3 DNA reads TGTGCCAGCAGTGAGGGGACAGGGCTAGTCGGCTACACCTTC. Translated, it gives CASSEGTGLVGYTF.

V is TRBV19 and J is TRBJ2-1; possibly TRBD2 for D (5 bases). The germline CDR1 and CDR2 sequences are LNHDA and SQIVND (reference sequence). Trimming removed 4 bases from V and 9 bases from J, with 13 bases in between. This CDR3 contains 13 residues. The CDR3 DNA reads TGTGCCAGTAGTAATCAGCGGCACAGTGAGCAGTTCTTC. This encodes CASSNQRHSEQFF. Variable domain in full (rest from reference TRBV19 and TRBJ2-1): DGGITQSPKYLFRKEGQNVTLSCEQNLNHDAMYWYRQDPGQGLRLIYYSQIVNDFQKGDIAEGYSVSREKKESFPLTVTSAQKNPTAFYLCASSNQRHSEQFFGPGTRLTVL.

V and J are TRBV2 and TRBJ2-3, with D tentatively TRBD1 or TRBD2 (5 bases each). Germline V CDR1 and CDR2: SNHLY, FYNNEI. V shed 6 bases and J shed 6 bases, with 22 bases lying between them. The CDR3 has 16 amino acids. CDR3 nucleotides: TGTGCCAGCAGGGAGTATGGGGGATCCGCATCCGATACGCAGTATTTT. Its protein product is CASREYGGSASDTQYF. Full variable domain (remainder filled in from reference TRBV2 and TRBJ2-3): EPEVTQTPSHQVTQMGQEVILRCVPISNHLYFYWYRQILGQKVEFLVSFYNNEISEKSEIFDDQFSVERPDGSNFTLKIRSTKLEDSAMYFCASREYGGSASDTQYFGPGTRLTVL.

This clone was recorded a few times. The V gene is TRBV30, the J gene TRBJ1-6; D is perhaps TRBD1 (6 bases). CDR1 and CDR2 (germline): GTSNPN, SVGIG (reference sequence). The V end was cut by 5 bases, the J end by 0 bases, with 11 bases between. The CDR3 loop spans 15 amino acids. CDR3 in amino acids: CAWGSGASYNSPLHF. The CDR3 DNA follows: TGTGCCTGGGGCTCGGGGGCCTCCTATAATTCACCCCTCCACTTT.

The J gene is TRBJ2-7, the V gene TRBV13, with unresolved D. Germline CDR1 reads PRHDT; CDR2 reads FYEKMQ (reference sequence). This CDR3 has 15 amino acids. Trimming removed 1 base at V and 5 bases at J, with 15 bases between. CDR3 protein: CASSLEFGPSNEQYF. DNA of the CDR3: TGTGCCAGCAGCTTAGAGTTCGGTCCGAGTAACGAGCAGTACTTC.

This clone was detected ten times or more. The chain carries TRBV23-1 and TRBJ1-2; D is possibly TRBD1 (5 bases). TRBV23-1 is sorted into the ORF group, with uncertain function. The CDR3 totals 14 residues. The germline V and J ends were trimmed by 4 bases and 8 bases, with 17 bases remaining between them. The CDR3 DNA reads TGCGCCAGCAGTCCATACCAGGGATTCGGAGGCTACACCTTC. Translation gives CASSPYQGFGGYTF.

This rearrangement joins TRBV27 to TRBJ2-7; 9 nucleotides align to TRBD1. CDR3 length: 14 amino acids. Germline CDR1 and CDR2: MNHEY and SMNVEV (reference sequence). The V and J ends lost 5 bases and 3 bases, in that order; junction bases with no gene match: 5. The CDR3 nucleotides read TGTGCCAGCAGTCCCGCGGGACAGGGCTACGAGCAGTACTTC. Translated: CASSPAGQGYEQYF.

The V gene is TRBV29-1, the J gene TRBJ1-1; 7 nucleotides align to TRBD1. J was trimmed by 0 bases and V by 2 bases; bases with no gene match: 6. CDR3 length: 15 residues. Germline V gene sequence: CDR1 SQVTM, CDR2 ANQGSEA. Here the CDR3 reads CSVEMGQFMNTEAFF. CDR3 coding DNA: TGCAGCGTTGAAATGGGACAGTTCATGAACACTGAAGCTTTCTTT.

This clone was found once. The genes are TRBV7-2 and TRBJ2-3; D gene unclear. Trimming left V 6 bases short and J 2 bases short, with 6 bases between. The CDR3 has 12 residues. CDR1 and CDR2 (germline): SGHTA, FQGNSA. The CDR3, as DNA: TGTGCCAGCAGGGTCCTCACAGATACGCAGTATTTT. Amino acid sequence: CASRVLTDTQYF.

The J gene is TRBJ1-1, the V gene TRBV29-1; no firm D call. This CDR3 comprises 14 residues. Trimming stripped 1 base from V and 1 base from J, with 10 bases between. The V gene's germline CDR1 is SQVTM and CDR2 ANQGSEA. The DNA of the CDR3 is TGCAGCGTTGAAGGTACCCCCAGGAACACTGAAGCTTTCTTT. Translation gives CSVEGTPRNTEAFF.

The V gene is TRBV9, the J gene TRBJ1-1; D might be TRBD1 (5 bases). The CDR3 has 14 residues. V gave up 0 bases and J gave up 2 bases, with 8 bases separating them. From germline, CDR1 is SGDLS and CDR2 YYNGEE. The CDR3 DNA is TGTGCCAGCAGCGTAGGGGGCATCAACACTGAAGCTTTCTTT. Translating it yields CASSVGGINTEAFF.

J is TRBJ1-2 and V is TRBV2; D call uncertain. The CDR3 is made up of 16 amino acids. Germline V gene sequence: CDR1 SNHLY, CDR2 FYNNEI. With 3 bases removed from V and 6 bases from J, the gap between germline ends came to 20 bases. The CDR3 spells CASSDPRPRTINGYTF. The CDR3 DNA reads TGTGCCAGCAGTGATCCGAGACCCAGGACTATAAATGGCTACACCTTC.

V is TRBV6-5 and J is TRBJ1-1; 7 bases match TRBD1. Looked up from germline, CDR1 is MNHEY and CDR2 is SVGAGI. Trimming cost V 6 bases and J 4 bases; bases outside gene matches: 8. The CDR3 consists of 14 residues. The CDR3 protein is CASSRDRAGTEAFF. CDR3 in DNA: TGTGCCAGCAGCCGAGACAGGGCGGGCACTGAAGCTTTCTTT.

This clone was counted at least ten times. The chain couples TRBV14 to TRBJ1-2; TRBD1 agrees at 8 bases. CDR1 and CDR2 from the germline V gene are SGHDN and FVKESK. The CDR3 is 14 residues long. The J segment lost 7 bases and the V segment lost 4 bases, leaving 8 bases of the junction unmatched. The CDR3 DNA is TGTGCCAGCAGCCCACAACACGGGACAGGTGGCTACACCTTC. Translating gives CASSPQHGTGGYTF.

In regard to this clone: Additional DNA sequences in this sample encode the identical CDR3. The chain uses TRBV2 and TRBJ1-2; 7 nucleotides align to TRBD1. The trim removed 6 bases at V and 8 bases at J, leaving 3 bases unmatched. This CDR3 is built from 11 residues. The germline V gene encodes CDR1 SNHLY and CDR2 FYNNEI. The CDR3 DNA is TGTGCCAGCAGACAGGGGTACGGCTACACCTTC. It yields the protein CASRQGYGYTF.